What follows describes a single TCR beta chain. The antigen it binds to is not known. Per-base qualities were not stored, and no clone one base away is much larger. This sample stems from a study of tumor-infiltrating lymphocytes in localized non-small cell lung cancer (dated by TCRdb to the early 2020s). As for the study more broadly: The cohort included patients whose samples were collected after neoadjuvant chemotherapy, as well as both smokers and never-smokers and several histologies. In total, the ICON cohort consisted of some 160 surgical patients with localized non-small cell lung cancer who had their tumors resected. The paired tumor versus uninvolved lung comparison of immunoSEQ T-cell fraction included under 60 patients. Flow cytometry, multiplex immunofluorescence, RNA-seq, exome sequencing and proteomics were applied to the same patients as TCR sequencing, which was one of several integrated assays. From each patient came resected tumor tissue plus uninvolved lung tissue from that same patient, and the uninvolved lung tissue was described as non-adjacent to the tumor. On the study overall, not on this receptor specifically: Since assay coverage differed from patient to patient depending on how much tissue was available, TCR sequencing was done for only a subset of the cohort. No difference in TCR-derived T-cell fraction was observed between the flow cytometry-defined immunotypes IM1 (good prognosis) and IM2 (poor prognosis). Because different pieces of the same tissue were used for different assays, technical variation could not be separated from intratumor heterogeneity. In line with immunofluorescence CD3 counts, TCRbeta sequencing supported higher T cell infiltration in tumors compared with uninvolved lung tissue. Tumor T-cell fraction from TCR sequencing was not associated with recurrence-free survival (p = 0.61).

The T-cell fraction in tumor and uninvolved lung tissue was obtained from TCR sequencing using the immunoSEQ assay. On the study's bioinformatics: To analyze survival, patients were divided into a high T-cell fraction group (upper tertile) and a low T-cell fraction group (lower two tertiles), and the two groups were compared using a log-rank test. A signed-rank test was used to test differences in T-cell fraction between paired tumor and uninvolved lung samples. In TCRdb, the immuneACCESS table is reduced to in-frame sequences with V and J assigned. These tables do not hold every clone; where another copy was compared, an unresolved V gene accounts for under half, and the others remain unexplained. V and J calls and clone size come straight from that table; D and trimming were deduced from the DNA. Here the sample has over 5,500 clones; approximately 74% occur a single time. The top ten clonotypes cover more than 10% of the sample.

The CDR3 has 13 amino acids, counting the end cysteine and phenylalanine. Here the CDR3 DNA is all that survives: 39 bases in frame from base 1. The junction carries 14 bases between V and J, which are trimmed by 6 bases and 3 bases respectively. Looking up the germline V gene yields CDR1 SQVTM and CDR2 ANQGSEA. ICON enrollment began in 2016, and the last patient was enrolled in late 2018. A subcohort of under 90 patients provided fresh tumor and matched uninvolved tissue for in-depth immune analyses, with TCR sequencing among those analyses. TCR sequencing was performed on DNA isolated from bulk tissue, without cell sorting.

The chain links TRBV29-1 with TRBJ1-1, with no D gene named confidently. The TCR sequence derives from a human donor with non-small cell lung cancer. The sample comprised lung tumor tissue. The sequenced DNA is TGCAGCGTCGTTACTTTTCCGGACACTGAAGCTTTCTTT. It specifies CSVVTFPDTEAFF. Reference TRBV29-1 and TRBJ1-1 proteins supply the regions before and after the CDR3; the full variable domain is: SAVISQKPSRDICQRGTSLTIQCQVDSQVTMMFWYRQQPGQSLTLIATANQGSEATYESGFVIDKFPISRPNLTFSTLTVSNMSPEDSSIYLCSVVTFPDTEAFFGQGTRLTVV.